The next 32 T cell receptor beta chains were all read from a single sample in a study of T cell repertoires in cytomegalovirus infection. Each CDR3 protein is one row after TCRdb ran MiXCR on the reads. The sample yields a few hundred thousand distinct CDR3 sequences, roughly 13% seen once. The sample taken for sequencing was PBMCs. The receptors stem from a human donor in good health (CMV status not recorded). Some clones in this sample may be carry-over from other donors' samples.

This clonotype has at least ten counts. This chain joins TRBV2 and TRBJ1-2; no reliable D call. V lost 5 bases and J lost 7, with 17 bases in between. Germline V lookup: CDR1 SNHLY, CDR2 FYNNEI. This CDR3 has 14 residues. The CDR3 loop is CASSRTLPARGYTF. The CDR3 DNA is TGTGCCAGCAGTCGGACCCTACCAGCTCGTGGCTACACCTTC.

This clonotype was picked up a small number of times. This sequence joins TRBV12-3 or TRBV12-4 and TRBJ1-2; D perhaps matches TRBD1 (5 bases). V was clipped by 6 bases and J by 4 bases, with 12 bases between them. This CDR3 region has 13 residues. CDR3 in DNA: TGTGCCAGCAGCGATCGACAGCTCTATGGCTACACCTTC. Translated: CASSDRQLYGYTF.

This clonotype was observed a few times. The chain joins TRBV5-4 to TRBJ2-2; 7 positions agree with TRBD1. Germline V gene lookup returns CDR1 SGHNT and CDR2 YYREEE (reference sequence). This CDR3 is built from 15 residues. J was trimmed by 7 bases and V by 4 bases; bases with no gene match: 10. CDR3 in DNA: TGTGCCAGCAGCCCCGGACAGGTTCTGGGCGGGGAGCTGTTTTTT. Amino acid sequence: CASSPGQVLGGELFF.

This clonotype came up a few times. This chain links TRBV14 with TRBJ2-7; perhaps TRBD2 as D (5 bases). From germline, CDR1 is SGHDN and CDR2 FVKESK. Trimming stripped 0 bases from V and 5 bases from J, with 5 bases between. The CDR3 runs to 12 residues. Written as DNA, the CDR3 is TGTGCCAGCAGCCAAGAGCGGGACGAGCAGTACTTC. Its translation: CASSQERDEQYF.

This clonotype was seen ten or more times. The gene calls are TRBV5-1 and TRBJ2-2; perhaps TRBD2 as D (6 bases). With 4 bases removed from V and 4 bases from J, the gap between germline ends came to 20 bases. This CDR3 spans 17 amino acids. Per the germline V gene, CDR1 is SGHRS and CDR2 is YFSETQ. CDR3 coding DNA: TGCGCCAGCAGCCTTGCGGGAAGAGGGGCGGGCACCGGGGAGCTGTTTTTT. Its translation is CASSLAGRGAGTGELFF. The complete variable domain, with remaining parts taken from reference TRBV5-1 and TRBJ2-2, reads KAGVTQTPRYLIKTRGQQVTLSCSPISGHRSVSWYQQTPGQGLQFLFEYFSETQRNKGNFPGRFSGRQFSNSRSEMNVSTLELGDSALYLCASSLAGRGAGTGELFFGEGSRLTVL.

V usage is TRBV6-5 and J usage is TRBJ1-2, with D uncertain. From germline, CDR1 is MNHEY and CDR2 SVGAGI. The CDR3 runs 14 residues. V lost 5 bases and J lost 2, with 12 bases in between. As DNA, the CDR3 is TGTGCCAGCAGTGCCGGGAGGACCAACTATGGCTACACCTTC. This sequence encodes CASSAGRTNYGYTF.

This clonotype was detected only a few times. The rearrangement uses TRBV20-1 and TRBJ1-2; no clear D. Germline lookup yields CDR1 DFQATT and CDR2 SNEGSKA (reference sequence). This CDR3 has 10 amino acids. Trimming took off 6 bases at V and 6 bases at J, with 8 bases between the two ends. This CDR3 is CSAEANGYTF. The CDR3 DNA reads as TGCAGTGCGGAGGCCAATGGCTACACCTTC.

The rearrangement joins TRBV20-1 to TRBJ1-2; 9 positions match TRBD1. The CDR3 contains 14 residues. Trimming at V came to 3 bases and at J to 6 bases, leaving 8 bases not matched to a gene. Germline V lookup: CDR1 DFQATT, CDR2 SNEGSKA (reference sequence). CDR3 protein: CSASTGGRWNGYTF. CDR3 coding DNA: TGCAGTGCTAGTACAGGGGGCCGGTGGAATGGCTACACCTTC.

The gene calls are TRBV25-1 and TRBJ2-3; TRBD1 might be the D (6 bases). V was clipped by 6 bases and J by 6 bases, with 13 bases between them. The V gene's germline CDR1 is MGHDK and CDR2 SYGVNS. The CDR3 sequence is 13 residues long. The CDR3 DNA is TGTGCCAGCAGCGACCTCCAGGGGGATACGCAGTATTTT. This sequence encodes CASSDLQGDTQYF.

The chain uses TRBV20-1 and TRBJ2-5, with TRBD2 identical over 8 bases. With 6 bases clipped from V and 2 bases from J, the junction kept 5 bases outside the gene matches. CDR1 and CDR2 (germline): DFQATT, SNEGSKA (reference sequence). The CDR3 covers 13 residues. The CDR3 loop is CSARLAGQETQYF. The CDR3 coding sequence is TGCAGTGCCCGATTAGCGGGGCAAGAGACCCAGTACTTC.

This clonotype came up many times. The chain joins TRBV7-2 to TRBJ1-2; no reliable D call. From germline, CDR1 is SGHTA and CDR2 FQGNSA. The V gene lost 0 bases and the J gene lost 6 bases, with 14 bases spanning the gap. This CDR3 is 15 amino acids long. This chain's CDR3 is CASSLALAGGNGYTF. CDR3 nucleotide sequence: TGTGCCAGCAGCTTAGCATTAGCAGGCGGCAATGGCTACACCTTC.

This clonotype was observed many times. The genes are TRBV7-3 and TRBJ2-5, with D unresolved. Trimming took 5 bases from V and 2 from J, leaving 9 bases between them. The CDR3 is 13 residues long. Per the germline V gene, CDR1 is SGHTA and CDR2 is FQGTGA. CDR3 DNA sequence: TGTGCCAGCAGCCGCGCACTGCAAGAGACCCAGTACTTC. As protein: CASSRALQETQYF.

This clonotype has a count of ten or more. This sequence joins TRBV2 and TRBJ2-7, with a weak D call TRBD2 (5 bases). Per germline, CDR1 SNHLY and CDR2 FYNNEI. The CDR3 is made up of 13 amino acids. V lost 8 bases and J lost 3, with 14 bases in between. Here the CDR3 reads CASYLAPSYEQYF. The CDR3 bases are TGTGCCAGCTATCTAGCCCCCAGCTACGAGCAGTACTTC.

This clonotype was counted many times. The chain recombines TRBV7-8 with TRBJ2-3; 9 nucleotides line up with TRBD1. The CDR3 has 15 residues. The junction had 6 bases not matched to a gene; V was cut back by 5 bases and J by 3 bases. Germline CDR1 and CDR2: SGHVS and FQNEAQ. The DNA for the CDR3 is TGTGCCAGCAGCCTTCGACAGGGGGAGACAGATACGCAGTATTTT. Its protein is CASSLRQGETDTQYF.

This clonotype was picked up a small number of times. DNA for the CDR3: TGTGCCAGCAGCCAAGAGTTCGGCCGGGATTACGCCTACAATGAGCAGTTCTTC. Its protein is CASSQEFGRDYAYNEQFF. The V and J genes are TRBV3-1 and TRBJ2-1, with D possibly being TRBD2 (5 bases). The CDR3 has 18 residues. Germline values: CDR1 LGHDT, CDR2 YNNKEL (reference sequence). V shed 0 bases and J shed 2 bases, with 17 bases lying between them.

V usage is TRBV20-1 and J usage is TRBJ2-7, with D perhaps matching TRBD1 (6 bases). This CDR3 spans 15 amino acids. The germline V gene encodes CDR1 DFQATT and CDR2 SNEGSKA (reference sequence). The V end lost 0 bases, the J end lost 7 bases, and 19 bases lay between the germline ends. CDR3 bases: TGCAGTGCTAGAGAGGTCAGGGGTCAGGCGCGAGAGCAGTACTTC. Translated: CSAREVRGQAREQYF.

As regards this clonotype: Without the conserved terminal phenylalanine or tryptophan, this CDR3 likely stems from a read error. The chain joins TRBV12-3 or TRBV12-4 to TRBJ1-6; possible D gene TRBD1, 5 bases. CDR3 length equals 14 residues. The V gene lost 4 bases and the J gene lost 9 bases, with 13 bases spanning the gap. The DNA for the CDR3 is TGTGCCAGCAGTTGGGACTTTCAGGGTTCACCCCTCCACTTA. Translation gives CASSWDFQGSPLHL.

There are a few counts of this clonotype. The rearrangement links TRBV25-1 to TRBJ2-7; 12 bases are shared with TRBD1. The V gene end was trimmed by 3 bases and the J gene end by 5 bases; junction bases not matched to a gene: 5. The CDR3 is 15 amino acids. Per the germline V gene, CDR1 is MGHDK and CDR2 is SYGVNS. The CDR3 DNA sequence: TGTGCCAGCAGTGAGTCCGGGACAGGGGGCGACGAGCAGTACTTC. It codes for CASSESGTGGDEQYF.

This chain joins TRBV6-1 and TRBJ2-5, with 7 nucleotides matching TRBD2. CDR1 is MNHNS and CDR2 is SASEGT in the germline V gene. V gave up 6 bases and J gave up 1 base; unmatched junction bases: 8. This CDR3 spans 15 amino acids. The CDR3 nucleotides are TGTGCCAGCAGGTGGGGGGGGGGGTCCCAAGAGACCCAGTACTTC. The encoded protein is CASRWGGGSQETQYF.

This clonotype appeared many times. The DNA of the CDR3 is TGTGCCAGCAACCGACTCCGGGATGAGCAGTTCTTC. Protein: CASNRLRDEQFF. This chain links TRBV5-6 with TRBJ2-1; no clear D. This CDR3 has 12 residues. Per the germline V gene, CDR1 is SGHDT and CDR2 is YYEEEE. With 6 bases removed from V and 8 bases from J, the gap between germline ends came to 12 bases.

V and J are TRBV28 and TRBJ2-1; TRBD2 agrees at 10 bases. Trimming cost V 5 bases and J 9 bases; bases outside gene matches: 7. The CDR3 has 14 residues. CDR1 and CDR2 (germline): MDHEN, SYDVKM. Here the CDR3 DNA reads TGTGCCAGCAGTCAGGGACTAGCGTATGGTGAGCAGTTCTTC. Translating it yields CASSQGLAYGEQFF.

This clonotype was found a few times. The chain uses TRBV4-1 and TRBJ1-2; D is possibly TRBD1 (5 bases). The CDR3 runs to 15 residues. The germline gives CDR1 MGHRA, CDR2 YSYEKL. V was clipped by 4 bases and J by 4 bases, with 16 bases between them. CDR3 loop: CASSPQAGTGYGYTF. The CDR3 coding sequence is TGCGCCAGCAGCCCCCAGGCAGGGACGGGCTATGGCTACACCTTC.

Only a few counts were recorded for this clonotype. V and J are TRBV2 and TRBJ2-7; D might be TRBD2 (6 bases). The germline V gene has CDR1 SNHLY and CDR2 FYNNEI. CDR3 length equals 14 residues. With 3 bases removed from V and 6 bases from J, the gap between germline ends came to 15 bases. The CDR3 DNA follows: TGTGCCAGCAGTGACCCTGATGGGGGAGGCGAGCAGTACTTC. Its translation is CASSDPDGGGEQYF.

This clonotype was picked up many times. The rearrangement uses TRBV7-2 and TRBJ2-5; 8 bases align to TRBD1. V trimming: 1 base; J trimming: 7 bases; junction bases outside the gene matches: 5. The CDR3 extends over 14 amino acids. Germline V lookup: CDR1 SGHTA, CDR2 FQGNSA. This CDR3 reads CASSLGTGFGTQYF. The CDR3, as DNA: TGTGCCAGCAGCTTAGGGACAGGGTTTGGGACCCAGTACTTC.

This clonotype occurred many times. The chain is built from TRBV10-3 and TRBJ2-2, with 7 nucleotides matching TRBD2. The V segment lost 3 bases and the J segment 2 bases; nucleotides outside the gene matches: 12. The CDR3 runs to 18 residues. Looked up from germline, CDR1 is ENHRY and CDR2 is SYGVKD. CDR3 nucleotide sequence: TGTGCCATCAGTGACTCGGGTCGGGCGGGAGCCAACACCGGGGAGCTGTTTTTT. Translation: CAISDSGRAGANTGELFF.

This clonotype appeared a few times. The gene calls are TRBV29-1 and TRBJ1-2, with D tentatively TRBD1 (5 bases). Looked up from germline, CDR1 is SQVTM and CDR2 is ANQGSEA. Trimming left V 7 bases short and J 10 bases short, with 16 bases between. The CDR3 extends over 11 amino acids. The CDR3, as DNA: TGCAGCGCTTCAATGGGGCACCTCTACACCTTC. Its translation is CSASMGHLYTF.

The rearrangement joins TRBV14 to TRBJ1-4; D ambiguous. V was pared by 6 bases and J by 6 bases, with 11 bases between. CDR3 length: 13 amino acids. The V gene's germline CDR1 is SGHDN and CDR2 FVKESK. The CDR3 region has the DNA TGTGCCAGCAGAGAAAACGGGCATGAAAAACTGTTTTTT. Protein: CASRENGHEKLFF.

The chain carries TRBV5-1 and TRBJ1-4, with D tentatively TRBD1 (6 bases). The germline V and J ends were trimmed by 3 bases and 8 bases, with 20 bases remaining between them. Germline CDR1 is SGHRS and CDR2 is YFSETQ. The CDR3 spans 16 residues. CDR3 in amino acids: CASSSIRTGRLEKLFF. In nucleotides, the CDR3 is TGCGCCAGCAGCTCAATACGAACAGGGCGGTTGGAAAAACTGTTTTTT. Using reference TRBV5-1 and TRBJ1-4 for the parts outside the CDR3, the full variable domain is KAGVTQTPRYLIKTRGQQVTLSCSPISGHRSVSWYQQTPGQGLQFLFEYFSETQRNKGNFPGRFSGRQFSNSRSEMNVSTLELGDSALYLCASSSIRTGRLEKLFFGSGTQLSVL.

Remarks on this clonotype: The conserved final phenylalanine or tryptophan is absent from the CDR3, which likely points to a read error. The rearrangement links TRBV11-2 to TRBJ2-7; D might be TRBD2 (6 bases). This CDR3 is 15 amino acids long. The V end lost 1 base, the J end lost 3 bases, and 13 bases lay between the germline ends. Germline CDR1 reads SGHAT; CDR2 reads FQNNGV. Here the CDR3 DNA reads TGTGCCAGCAGCTTAGCGATTAGCGGAGTCTACGAGCAGTACTCC. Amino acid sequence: CASSLAISGVYEQYS.

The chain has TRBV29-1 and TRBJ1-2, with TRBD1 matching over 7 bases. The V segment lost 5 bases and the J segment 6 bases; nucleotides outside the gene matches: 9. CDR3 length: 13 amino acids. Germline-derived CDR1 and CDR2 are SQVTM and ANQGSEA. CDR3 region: CSVLLDRVDGYTF. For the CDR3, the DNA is TGCAGCGTTCTACTTGACAGGGTGGATGGCTACACCTTC.

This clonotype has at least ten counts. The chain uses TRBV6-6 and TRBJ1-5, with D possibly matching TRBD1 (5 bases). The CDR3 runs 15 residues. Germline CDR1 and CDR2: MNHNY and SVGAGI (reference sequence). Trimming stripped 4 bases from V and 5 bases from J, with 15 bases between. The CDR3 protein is CASSWAGSGDQPQHF. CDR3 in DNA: TGTGCCAGCAGTTGGGCAGGGTCTGGGGATCAGCCCCAGCATTTT.

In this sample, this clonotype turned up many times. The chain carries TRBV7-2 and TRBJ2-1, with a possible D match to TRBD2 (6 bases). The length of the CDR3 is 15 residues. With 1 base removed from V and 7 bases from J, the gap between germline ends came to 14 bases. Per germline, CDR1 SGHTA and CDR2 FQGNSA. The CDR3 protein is CASSLDGGAGNEQFF. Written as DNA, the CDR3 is TGTGCCAGCAGCTTAGACGGCGGGGCGGGGAATGAGCAGTTCTTC.